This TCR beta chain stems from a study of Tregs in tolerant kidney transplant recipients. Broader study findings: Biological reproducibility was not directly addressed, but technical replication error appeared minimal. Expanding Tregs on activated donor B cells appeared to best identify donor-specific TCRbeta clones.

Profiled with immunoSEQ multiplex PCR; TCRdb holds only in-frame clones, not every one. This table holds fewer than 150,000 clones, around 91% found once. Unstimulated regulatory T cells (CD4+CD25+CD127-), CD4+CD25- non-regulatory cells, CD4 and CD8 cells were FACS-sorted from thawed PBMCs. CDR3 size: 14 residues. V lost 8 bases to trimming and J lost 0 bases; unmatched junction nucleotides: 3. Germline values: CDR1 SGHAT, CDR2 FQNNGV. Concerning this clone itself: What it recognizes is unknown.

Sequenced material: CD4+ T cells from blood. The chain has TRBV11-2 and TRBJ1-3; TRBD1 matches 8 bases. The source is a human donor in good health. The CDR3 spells CASGTGVSGNTIYF. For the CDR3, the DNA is TGTGCCAGCGGGACAGGAGTCTCTGGAAACACCATATATTTT.